This entry is about one T cell receptor (beta chain). CDR3 length: 13 residues. V was shortened by 8 bases and J by 0 bases, with 12 bases between the two germline ends. The germline CDR1 and CDR2 sequences are SQVTM and ANQGSEA. The record originates from a study of T cells in narcolepsy. Some clones are missing from TCRdb's copy, which holds only in-frame ones; the method was immunoSEQ multiplex PCR. The sample carries approximately 25,000 clones, 84% recorded once. The sample taken for sequencing was CD45RA- memory CD4+ T cells from PBMCs. The chain links TRBV29-1 to TRBJ2-3, with D hard to call. The sequence came from a human donor with narcolepsy. CDR3 nucleotide sequence: TGCAGCATAACTCCGTCTAGCACAGATACGCAGTATTTT. This gives the protein CSITPSSTDTQYF.